This T cell receptor beta chain is drawn from a study of CD8 T cells in Susac syndrome. High-throughput TCR beta sequencing covered peripheral CD8+ and CD4+ T cells. The multiple sclerosis controls, all treatment-naive patients, had relapsing-remitting disease that was stable or active. The trim removed 6 bases at V and 7 bases at J, leaving 7 bases unmatched. The germline gives CDR1 SGHVS, CDR2 FQNEAQ. This CDR3 comprises 13 residues. An input of about 0.5 to 1 ug of RNA was subjected to reverse transcription using random hexamers. The CDR3 of TCR beta was amplified by immunoSEQ multiplex PCR across 54 Vbeta and 13 Jbeta. TCRdb analysed the immunoSEQ multiplex PCR reads with MiXCR anew, one entry per CDR3 protein. Among 130,000 or so distinct CDR3 sequences listed, around 86% were seen once.

Input material: CD8+ T cells from PBMCs. This receptor was taken from a human donor with multiple sclerosis. The chain uses TRBV7-8 and TRBJ1-1; 8 nucleotides match TRBD1. The CDR3: CASSVQGGSEAFF. In nucleotides, the CDR3 is TGTGCCAGCAGTGTACAGGGGGGCAGTGAAGCTTTCTTT.